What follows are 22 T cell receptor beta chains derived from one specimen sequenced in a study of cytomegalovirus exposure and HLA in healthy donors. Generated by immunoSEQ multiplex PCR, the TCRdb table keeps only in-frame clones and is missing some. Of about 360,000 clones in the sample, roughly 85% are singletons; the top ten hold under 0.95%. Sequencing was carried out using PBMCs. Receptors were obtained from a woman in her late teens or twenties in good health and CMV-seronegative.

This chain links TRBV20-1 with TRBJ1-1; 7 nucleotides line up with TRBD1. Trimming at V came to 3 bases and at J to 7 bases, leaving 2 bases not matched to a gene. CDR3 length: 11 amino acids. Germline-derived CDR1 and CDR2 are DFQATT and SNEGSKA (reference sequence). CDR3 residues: CSASQGGEAFF. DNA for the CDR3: TGCAGTGCTAGCCAGGGGGGTGAAGCTTTCTTT.

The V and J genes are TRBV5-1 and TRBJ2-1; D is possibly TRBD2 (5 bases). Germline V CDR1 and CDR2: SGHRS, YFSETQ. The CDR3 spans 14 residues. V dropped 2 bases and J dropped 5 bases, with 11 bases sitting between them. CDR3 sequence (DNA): TGCGCCAGCAGCTTAGTCGGACTTAACAATGAGCAGTTCTTC. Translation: CASSLVGLNNEQFF.

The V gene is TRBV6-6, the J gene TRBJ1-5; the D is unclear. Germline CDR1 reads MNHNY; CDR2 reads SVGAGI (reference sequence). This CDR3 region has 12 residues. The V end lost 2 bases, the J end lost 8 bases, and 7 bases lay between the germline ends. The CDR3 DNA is TGTGCCAGCAGTTACAGTCGGGAGCCCCAGCATTTT. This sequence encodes CASSYSREPQHF.

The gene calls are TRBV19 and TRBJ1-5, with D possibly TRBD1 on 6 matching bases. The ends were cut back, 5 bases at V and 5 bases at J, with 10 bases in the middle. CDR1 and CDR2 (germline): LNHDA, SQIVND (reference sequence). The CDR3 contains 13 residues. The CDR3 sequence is CASSRSGDQPQHF. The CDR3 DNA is TGTGCCAGTAGTCGATCAGGGGATCAGCCCCAGCATTTT.

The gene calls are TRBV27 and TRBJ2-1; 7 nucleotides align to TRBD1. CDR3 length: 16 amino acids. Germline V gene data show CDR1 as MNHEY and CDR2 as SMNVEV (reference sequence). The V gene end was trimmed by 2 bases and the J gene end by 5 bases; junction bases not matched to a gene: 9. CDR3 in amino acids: CASSLQGGGYHNEQFF. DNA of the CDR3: TGTGCCAGCAGTTTACAAGGGGGCGGGTACCACAATGAGCAGTTCTTC.

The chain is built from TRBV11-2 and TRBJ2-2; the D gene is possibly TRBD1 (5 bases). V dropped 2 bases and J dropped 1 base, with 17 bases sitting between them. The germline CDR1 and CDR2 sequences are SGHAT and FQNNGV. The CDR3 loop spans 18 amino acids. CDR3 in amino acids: CASSLRRQSDRNTGELFF. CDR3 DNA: TGTGCCAGCAGCTTACGTAGACAGTCTGACCGGAACACCGGGGAGCTGTTTTTT.

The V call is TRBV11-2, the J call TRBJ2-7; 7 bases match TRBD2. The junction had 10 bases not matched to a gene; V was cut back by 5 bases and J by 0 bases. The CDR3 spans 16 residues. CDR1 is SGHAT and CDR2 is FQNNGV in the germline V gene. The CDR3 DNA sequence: TGTGCCAGCAGCGTTGCCGAAGGCGGGAGCTCCTACGAGCAGTACTTC. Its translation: CASSVAEGGSSYEQYF.

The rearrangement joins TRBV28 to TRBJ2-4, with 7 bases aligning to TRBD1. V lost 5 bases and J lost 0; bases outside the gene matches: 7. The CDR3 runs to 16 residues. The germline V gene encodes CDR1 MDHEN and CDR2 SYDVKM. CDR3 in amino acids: CASSPGQNLAKNIQYF. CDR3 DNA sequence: TGTGCCAGCAGTCCGGGACAGAACTTAGCCAAAAACATTCAGTACTTC.

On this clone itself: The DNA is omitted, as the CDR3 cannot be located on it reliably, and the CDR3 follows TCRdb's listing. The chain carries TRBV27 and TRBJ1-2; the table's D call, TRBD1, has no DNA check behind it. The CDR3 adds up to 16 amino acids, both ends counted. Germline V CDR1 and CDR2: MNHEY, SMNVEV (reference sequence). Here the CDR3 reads CASSSSSLAGVNGYTF.

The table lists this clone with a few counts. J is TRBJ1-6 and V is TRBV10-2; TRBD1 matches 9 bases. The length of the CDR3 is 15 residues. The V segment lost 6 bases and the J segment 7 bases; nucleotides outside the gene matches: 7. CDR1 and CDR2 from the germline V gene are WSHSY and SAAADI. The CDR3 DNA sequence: TGCGCCAGCAGGGACAGGGGTCCGGAGAATTCACCCCTCCACTTT. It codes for CASRDRGPENSPLHF.

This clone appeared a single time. CDR3 amino acids: CASSSLTSGFYNEQFF. The CDR3 DNA follows: TGTGCCAGCAGCTCTTTGACTAGCGGGTTTTACAATGAGCAGTTCTTC. V gene TRBV7-2 combines with J gene TRBJ2-1, with TRBD2 matching over 10 bases. Germline V gene sequence: CDR1 SGHTA, CDR2 FQGNSA. The V gene end was trimmed by 4 bases and the J gene end by 4 bases; junction bases not matched to a gene: 7. This CDR3 has 16 amino acids.

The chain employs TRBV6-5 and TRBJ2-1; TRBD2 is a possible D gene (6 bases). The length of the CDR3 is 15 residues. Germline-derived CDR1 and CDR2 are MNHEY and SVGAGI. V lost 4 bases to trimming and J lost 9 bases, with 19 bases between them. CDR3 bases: TGTGCCAGCAGTTCGTTAGCGGAGGGCTCCCCTGAGCAGTTCTTC. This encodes CASSSLAEGSPEQFF.

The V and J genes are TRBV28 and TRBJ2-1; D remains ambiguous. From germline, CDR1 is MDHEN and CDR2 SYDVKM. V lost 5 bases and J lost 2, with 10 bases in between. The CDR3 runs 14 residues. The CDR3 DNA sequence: TGTGCCAGCAGTCCGCTGAGTCCCTACAATGAGCAGTTCTTC. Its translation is CASSPLSPYNEQFF.

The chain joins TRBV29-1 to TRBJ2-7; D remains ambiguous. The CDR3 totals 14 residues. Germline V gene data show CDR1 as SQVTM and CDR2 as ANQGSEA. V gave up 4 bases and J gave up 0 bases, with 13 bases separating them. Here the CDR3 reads CSVGVSSGSYEQYF. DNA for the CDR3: TGCAGCGTTGGAGTGTCGTCGGGCTCCTACGAGCAGTACTTC.

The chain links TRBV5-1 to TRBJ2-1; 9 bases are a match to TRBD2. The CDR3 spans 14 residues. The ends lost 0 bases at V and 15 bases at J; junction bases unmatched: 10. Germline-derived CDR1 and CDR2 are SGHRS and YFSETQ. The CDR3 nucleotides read TGCGCCAGCAGCTTGGGTACTAGCGGGTTCCAGGCGTTCTTC. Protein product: CASSLGTSGFQAFF.

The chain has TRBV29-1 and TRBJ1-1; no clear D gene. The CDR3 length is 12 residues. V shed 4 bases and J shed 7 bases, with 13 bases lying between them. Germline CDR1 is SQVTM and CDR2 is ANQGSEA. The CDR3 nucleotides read TGCAGCGTTGTAGTGGCCGGGAGTGAAGCTTTCTTT. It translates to CSVVVAGSEAFF. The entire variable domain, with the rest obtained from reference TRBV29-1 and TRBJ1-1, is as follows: SAVISQKPSRDICQRGTSLTIQCQVDSQVTMMFWYRQQPGQSLTLIATANQGSEATYESGFVIDKFPISRPNLTFSTLTVSNMSPEDSSIYLCSVVVAGSEAFFGQGTRLTVV.

CDR3 nucleotide sequence: TGTGCCAGTAGTCTTACGGGAACAGCGGGAGGCTCCTACGAGCAGTACTTC. Its translation is CASSLTGTAGGSYEQYF. This chain links TRBV19 with TRBJ2-7, with 9 bases matching TRBD2. The CDR3 runs to 17 residues. Germline CDR1 reads LNHDA; CDR2 reads SQIVND (reference sequence). The V gene end was trimmed by 5 bases and the J gene end by 0 bases; junction bases not matched to a gene: 11.

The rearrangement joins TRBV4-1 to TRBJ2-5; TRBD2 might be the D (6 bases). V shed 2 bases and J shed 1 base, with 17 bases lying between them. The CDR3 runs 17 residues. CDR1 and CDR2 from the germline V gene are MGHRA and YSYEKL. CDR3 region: CASSQLGRGEVQETQYF. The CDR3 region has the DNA TGCGCCAGCAGCCAACTCGGCCGCGGGGAGGTCCAAGAGACCCAGTACTTC.

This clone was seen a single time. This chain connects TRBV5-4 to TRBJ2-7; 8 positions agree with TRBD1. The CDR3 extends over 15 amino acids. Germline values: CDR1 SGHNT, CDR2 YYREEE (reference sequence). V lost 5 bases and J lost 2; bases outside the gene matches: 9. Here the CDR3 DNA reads TGTGCCAGCAGTACCACAGGGGGGATTCCCTACGAGCAGTACTTC. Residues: CASSTTGGIPYEQYF.

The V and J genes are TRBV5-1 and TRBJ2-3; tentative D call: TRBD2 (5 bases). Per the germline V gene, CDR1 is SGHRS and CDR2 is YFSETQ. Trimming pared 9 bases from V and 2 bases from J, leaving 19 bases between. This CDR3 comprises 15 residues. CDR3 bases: TGCGCCACTTCGAAGGAGGCCAGGTTCACAGATACGCAGTATTTT. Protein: CATSKEARFTDTQYF.

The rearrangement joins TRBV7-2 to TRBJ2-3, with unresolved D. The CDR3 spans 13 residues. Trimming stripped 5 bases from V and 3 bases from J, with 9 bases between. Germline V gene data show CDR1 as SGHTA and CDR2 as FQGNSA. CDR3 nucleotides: TGTGCCAGCAGCGGGCAGGCGACAGATACGCAGTATTTT. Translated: CASSGQATDTQYF.

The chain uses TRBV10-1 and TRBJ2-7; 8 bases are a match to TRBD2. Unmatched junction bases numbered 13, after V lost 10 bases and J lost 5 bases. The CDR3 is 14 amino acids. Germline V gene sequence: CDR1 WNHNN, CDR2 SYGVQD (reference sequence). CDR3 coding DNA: TGCGCCACCGCTTTCGGCGGGAGGTCCCACGAGCAGTACTTC. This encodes CATAFGGRSHEQYF.